This T cell receptor beta chain was documented in a study of T cell changes during pregnancy in multiple sclerosis. TCRdb's copy holds only in-frame clones and misses some; the assay was immunoSEQ multiplex PCR. This sample has fewer than 100,000 clones, with about nine tenths found just once. This CDR3 contains 15 residues. Germline V gene sequence: CDR1 SGHNT, CDR2 YYREEE (reference sequence). Trimming removed 1 base at V and 8 bases at J, with 17 bases between. The rearrangement joins TRBV5-4 to TRBJ2-3; D might be TRBD2 (5 bases). The material sequenced was peripheral blood, taken before pregnancy. The TCR sequence derives from a female donor with multiple sclerosis, enrolled in a pregnancy study. The CDR3 bases are TGTGCCAGCAGCTTGTGGATAGGTGGAAGCGGTACGCAGTATTTT. It specifies CASSLWIGGSGTQYF.